The 4 T cell receptor beta chains given below trace back to one sample, sequenced in a study of CD8 T cells in ankylosing spondylitis. Each CDR3 protein gets one entry after TCRdb re-called the 5' RACE reads with MiXCR. The sample lists about 35,000 distinct CDR3 sequences; 9% to 12% were seen once. Sample: blood, either unsorted or a sorted T cell fraction (not recorded which). The receptor set was obtained from a male donor with ankylosing spondylitis or in good health (not recorded which).

This clonotype was observed many times. This chain uses TRBV5-4 with TRBJ2-3; TRBD2 aligns across 10 bases. The CDR3 extends over 14 amino acids. Per germline, CDR1 SGHNT and CDR2 YYREEE (reference sequence). V gave up 3 bases and J gave up 3 bases; unmatched junction bases: 1. This chain's CDR3 is CASSSGLATDTQYF. The CDR3 DNA reads as TGTGCCAGCAGCTCGGGACTAGCGACAGATACGCAGTATTTT.

In its sample, this clonotype was seen many times. The V call is TRBV6-1, the J call TRBJ2-7, with TRBD1 matching over 9 bases. Per germline, CDR1 MNHNS and CDR2 SASEGT. The CDR3 totals 15 residues. With V trimmed by 7 bases and J by 1 base, 8 bases remained unmatched. CDR3 protein: CASIRAGTGSYEQYF. CDR3 sequence (DNA): TGTGCCAGCATCCGCGCCGGGACAGGGTCCTACGAGCAGTACTTC.

The sample holds many counts of this clonotype. The junction departs from germline at one end; a sequencing error may be responsible. J is TRBJ2-7 and V is TRBV11-2; unclear D gene. The CDR3 spans 14 residues. Germline V CDR1 and CDR2: SGHAT, FQNNGV. The CDR3 sequence is CASTLDIAAYEQYF. CDR3 nucleotide sequence: TGTGCCAGCACCTTAGACATAGCCGCCTACGAGCAGTACTTC.

The sample holds many counts of this clonotype. This chain joins TRBV7-9 and TRBJ1-5, with a possible D match to TRBD1 (5 bases). Germline V gives CDR1 SEHNR, CDR2 FQNEAQ (reference sequence). This CDR3 has 13 amino acids. V lost 3 bases and J 6 bases, leaving 9 bases between the germline ends. This CDR3 reads CASSFGASQPQHF. The CDR3 DNA follows: TGTGCCAGCAGCTTTGGGGCCTCTCAGCCCCAGCATTTT.